This entry lists 5 T cell receptor beta chains sequenced from one sample in a study of lymphopenia after photon versus proton radiotherapy. Libraries were prepared by immunoSEQ multiplex PCR; TCRdb keeps only in-frame clonotypes and omits some of them. The table includes about 65,000 clones, 87% detected once. This material consisted of peripheral blood, taken from a patient treated with proton-based radiotherapy. All receptors derive from a man aged 80 or over with esophageal cancer.

This clone was seen only a few times. V is TRBV4-1 and J is TRBJ2-7, with 10 bases lining up with TRBD2. CDR1 is MGHRA and CDR2 is YSYEKL in the germline V gene. The V segment lost 0 bases and the J segment 3 bases; nucleotides outside the gene matches: 5. The CDR3 has 16 amino acids. CDR3 sequence: CASSQEVRTSGYEQYF. The CDR3 region has the DNA TGCGCCAGCAGCCAAGAGGTGAGGACTAGCGGCTACGAGCAGTACTTC.

This rearrangement joins TRBV6-6 to TRBJ2-5; D ambiguous. Trimming removed 0 bases from V and 4 bases from J, with 9 bases in between. The CDR3 spans 14 residues. CDR1 MNHNY and CDR2 SVGAGI come from the germline V gene (reference sequence). This CDR3 is CASSYSKQSETQYF. The CDR3, as DNA: TGTGCCAGCAGTTACTCGAAGCAGTCAGAGACCCAGTACTTC.

This clone has just a few counts. The chain has TRBV5-6 and TRBJ1-2, with 8 positions matching TRBD1. Germline V gives CDR1 SGHDT, CDR2 YYEEEE. V shed 6 bases and J 3 bases; nucleotides not matched to a gene: 7. The CDR3 runs 14 residues. CDR3 sequence (DNA): TGTGCCAGCAACCCCGACAGGGGCCACTATGGCTACACCTTC. Residues: CASNPDRGHYGYTF. The full variable domain, with the rest looked up from reference TRBV5-6 and TRBJ1-2, is DAGVTQSPTHLIKTRGQQVTLRCSPKSGHDTVSWYQQALGQGPQFIFQYYEEEERQRGNFPDRFSGHQFPNYSSELNVNALLLGDSALYLCASNPDRGHYGYTFGSGTRLTVV.

In regard to this clone: At one end the junction does not follow the germline gene, possibly because of a read error. J is TRBJ2-3 and V is TRBV7-7; 9 nucleotides agree with TRBD2. The CDR3 length is 15 residues. Germline CDR1 and CDR2: SSHAT and FNYEAQ (reference sequence). The CDR3 region has the DNA TGTGCTAGCAGCTTAGCGGGGGCGAGTACAGATACGCAGTATTTT. As protein: CASSLAGASTDTQYF.

The gene calls are TRBV9 and TRBJ2-5; 16 nucleotides align to TRBD2. This CDR3 comprises 18 residues. Germline loops: CDR1 SGDLS, CDR2 YYNGEE. Trimming at V came to 2 bases and at J to 1 base, leaving 5 bases not matched to a gene. The CDR3 here is CASSVEGTSGGAQETQYF. CDR3 bases: TGTGCCAGCAGCGTCGAGGGGACTAGCGGGGGGGCCCAAGAGACCCAGTACTTC.